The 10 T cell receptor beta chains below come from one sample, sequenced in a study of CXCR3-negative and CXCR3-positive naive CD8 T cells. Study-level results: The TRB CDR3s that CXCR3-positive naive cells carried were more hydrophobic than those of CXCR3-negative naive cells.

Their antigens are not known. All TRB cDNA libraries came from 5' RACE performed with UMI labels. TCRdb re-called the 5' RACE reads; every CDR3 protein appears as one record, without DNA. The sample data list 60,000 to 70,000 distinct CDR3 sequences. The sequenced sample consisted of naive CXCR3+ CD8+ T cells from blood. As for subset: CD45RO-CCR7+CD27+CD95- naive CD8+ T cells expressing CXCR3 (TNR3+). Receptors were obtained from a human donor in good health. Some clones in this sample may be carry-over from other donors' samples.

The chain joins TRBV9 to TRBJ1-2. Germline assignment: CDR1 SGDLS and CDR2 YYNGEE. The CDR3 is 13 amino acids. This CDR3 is CASSVGPNYGYTF.

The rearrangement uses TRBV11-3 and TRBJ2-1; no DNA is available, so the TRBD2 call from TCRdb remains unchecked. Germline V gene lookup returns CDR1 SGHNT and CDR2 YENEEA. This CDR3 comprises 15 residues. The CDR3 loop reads CASSPRGPDYNEQFF. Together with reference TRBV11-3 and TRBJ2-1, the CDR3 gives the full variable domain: EAGVVQSPRYKIIEKKQPVAFWCNPISGHNTLYWYLQNLGQGPELLIRYENEEAVDDSQLPKDRFSAERLKGVDSTLKIQPAELGDSAVYLCASSPRGPDYNEQFFGPGTRLTVL.

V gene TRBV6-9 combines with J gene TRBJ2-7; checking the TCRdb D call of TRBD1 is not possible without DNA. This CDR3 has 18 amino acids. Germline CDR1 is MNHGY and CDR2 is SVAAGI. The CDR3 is CASSPTYVTGGYYYEQYF.

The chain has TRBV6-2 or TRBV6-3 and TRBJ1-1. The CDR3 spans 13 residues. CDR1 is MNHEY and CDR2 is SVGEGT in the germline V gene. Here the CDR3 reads CASKIFLNTEAFF.

The CDR3 region is CAISGTETGPAYNEQFF. This chain links TRBV10-3 with TRBJ2-1; TCRdb's D call of TRBD1 is untestable without DNA. Germline V gives CDR1 ENHRY, CDR2 SYGVKD. CDR3 length: 17 amino acids.

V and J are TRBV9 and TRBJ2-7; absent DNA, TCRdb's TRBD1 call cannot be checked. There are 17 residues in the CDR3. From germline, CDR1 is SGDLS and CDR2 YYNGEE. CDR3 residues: CASSEGTHEGFSYEQYF.

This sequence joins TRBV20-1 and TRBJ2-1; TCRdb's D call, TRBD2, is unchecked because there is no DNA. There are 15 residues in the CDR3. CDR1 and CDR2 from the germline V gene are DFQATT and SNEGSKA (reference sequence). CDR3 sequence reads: CSAQGASGSYNEQFF.

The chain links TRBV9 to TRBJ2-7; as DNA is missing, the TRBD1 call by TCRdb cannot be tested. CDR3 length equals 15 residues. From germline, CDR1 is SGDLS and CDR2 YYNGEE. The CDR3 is CASSVAGHGSYEQYF.

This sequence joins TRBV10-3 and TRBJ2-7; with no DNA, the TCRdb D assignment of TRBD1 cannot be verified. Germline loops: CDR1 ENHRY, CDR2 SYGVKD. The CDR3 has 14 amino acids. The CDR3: CAIMSAPWPYEQYF.

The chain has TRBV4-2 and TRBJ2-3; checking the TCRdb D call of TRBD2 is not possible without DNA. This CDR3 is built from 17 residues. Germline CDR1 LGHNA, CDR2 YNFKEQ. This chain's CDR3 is CASSQDIRLAGADTQYF.